This is a list of T cell receptor beta chains from one sample in a study of control samples from healthy donors and cancer patients. The method was immunoSEQ multiplex PCR; TCRdb's version includes in-frame clones alone and lacks a portion of them. Of fewer than 200,000 clones in the sample, 85% to 90% were seen once. The sequenced sample consisted of blood. The receptors were gathered from a woman aged 45-60 years in good health. Each CDR3 is given with its conserved first and last residue. The order of the fields is J gene, CDR3 length, V gene, clone size, D gene, CDR3 DNA, CDR3 protein. A D gene is named only where the DNA matches it firmly. Not all rows give a size; the values are once, few, many and, for expanded clones, a class.

J gene: TRBJ1-2; CDR3 length: 14; V gene: TRBV28; clone size: -; D gene: TRBD1; CDR3 DNA: TGTGCCAGCAGATCAGGGGGTCAGGGCTATGGCTACACCTTC; CDR3 protein: CASRSGGQGYGYTF
J gene: TRBJ1-1; CDR3 length: 15; V gene: TRBV7-2; clone size: -; D gene: TRBD1; CDR3 DNA: TGTGCCAGCAGATTCAGGGGGCGGGCCTCGCTTGAAGCTTTCTTT; CDR3 protein: CASRFRGRASLEAFF
J gene: TRBJ2-3; CDR3 length: 14; V gene: TRBV7-2; clone size: -; D gene: -; CDR3 DNA: TGTGCCAGCAGCCGGCCCCCGATGACAGATACGCAGTATTTT; CDR3 protein: CASSRPPMTDTQYF
J gene: TRBJ1-5; CDR3 length: 15; V gene: TRBV4-1; clone size: -; D gene: -; CDR3 DNA: TGCGCCAGCAGCCAAGATTCCCCAGGGAATCAGCCCCAGCATTTT; CDR3 protein: CASSQDSPGNQPQHF
J gene: TRBJ2-3; CDR3 length: 15; V gene: TRBV5-1; clone size: few; D gene: TRBD2; CDR3 DNA: TGCGCCAGCAGCGGCGGGGCAGCGGGGGGAGATACGCAGTATTTT; CDR3 protein: CASSGGAAGGDTQYF
J gene: TRBJ2-2; CDR3 length: 14; V gene: TRBV7-2; clone size: -; D gene: TRBD2; CDR3 DNA: TGTGCCAGCAGCTCGGGACTAGCAGCCGGGGAGCTGTTTTTT; CDR3 protein: CASSSGLAAGELFF
J gene: TRBJ2-3; CDR3 length: 17; V gene: TRBV5-4; clone size: -; D gene: TRBD2; CDR3 DNA: TGTGCCAGCAGCAACAGACTAGCGGGGGGCACCGCAGATACGCAGTATTTT; CDR3 protein: CASSNRLAGGTADTQYF
J gene: TRBJ1-4; CDR3 length: 12; V gene: TRBV5-1; clone size: -; D gene: -; CDR3 DNA: TGCGCCAGCAGCTTGGCCGGGGAAAAACTGTTTTTT; CDR3 protein: CASSLAGEKLFF
J gene: TRBJ2-1; CDR3 length: 15; V gene: TRBV5-1; clone size: -; D gene: TRBD2; CDR3 DNA: TGCGCCAGCAGCTTCTCCGCGGGGGTGGAGAATGAGCAGTTCTTC; CDR3 protein: CASSFSAGVENEQFF
J gene: TRBJ2-5; CDR3 length: 14; V gene: TRBV5-3; clone size: -; D gene: -; CDR3 DNA: TGTGCCATCGCACCTAATCGAAGGGGAGAGACCCAGTACTTC; CDR3 protein: CAIAPNRRGETQYF
J gene: TRBJ1-2; CDR3 length: 12; V gene: TRBV19; clone size: -; D gene: -; CDR3 DNA: TGTGCCAGTAGTAGTGTATACTATGGCTACACCTTC; CDR3 protein: CASSSVYYGYTF
J gene: TRBJ2-1; CDR3 length: 16; V gene: TRBV5-6; clone size: -; D gene: TRBD2; CDR3 DNA: TGTGCCAGCAGCTTGACTCCTAGCGGGATAATGAATGAGCAGTTCTTC; CDR3 protein: CASSLTPSGIMNEQFF
J gene: TRBJ2-5; CDR3 length: 15; V gene: TRBV7-9; clone size: -; D gene: -; CDR3 DNA: TGTGCCAGCAGCTTAAAGCAGGCTCTACAAGAGACCCAGTACTTC; CDR3 protein: CASSLKQALQETQYF
J gene: TRBJ2-5; CDR3 length: 15; V gene: TRBV25-1; clone size: -; D gene: -; CDR3 DNA: TGTGCCAGCAGCCGAGGGGTAAACGCCCAAGAGACCCAGTACTTC; CDR3 protein: CASSRGVNAQETQYF
J gene: TRBJ1-2; CDR3 length: 13; V gene: TRBV19; clone size: -; D gene: -; CDR3 DNA: TGTGCCAGTACCCTGGGACCGCTTTATGGCTACACCTTC; CDR3 protein: CASTLGPLYGYTF
J gene: TRBJ2-3; CDR3 length: 13; V gene: TRBV27; clone size: -; D gene: -; CDR3 DNA: TGTGCCAGCAGTTTATTTGGCACAGATACGCAGTATTTT; CDR3 protein: CASSLFGTDTQYF
J gene: TRBJ1-6; CDR3 length: 16; V gene: TRBV9; clone size: -; D gene: -; CDR3 DNA: TGTGCCAGCAGCTTACATAACAGGGCGGGTAATTCACCCCTCCACTTT; CDR3 protein: CASSLHNRAGNSPLHF
J gene: TRBJ2-1; CDR3 length: 15; V gene: TRBV3-1/TRBV3-2; clone size: -; D gene: -; CDR3 DNA: TGTGCCAGCAGCCCCGGGAGGACAGGGACCAATGAGCAGTTCTTC; CDR3 protein: CASSPGRTGTNEQFF
J gene: TRBJ1-5; CDR3 length: 14; V gene: TRBV20-1; clone size: -; D gene: -; CDR3 DNA: TGCAGTGCTAGTCTCCCCTCTAGCAATCAGCCCCAGCATTTT; CDR3 protein: CSASLPSSNQPQHF
J gene: TRBJ1-5; CDR3 length: 14; V gene: TRBV30; clone size: -; D gene: TRBD1; CDR3 DNA: TGTGCCTGGAGTACGGACAGGGGAAATCAGCCCCAGCATTTT; CDR3 protein: CAWSTDRGNQPQHF
J gene: TRBJ1-2; CDR3 length: 13; V gene: TRBV30; clone size: -; D gene: -; CDR3 DNA: TGTGCCTGGAGTGTGGGGACCTTCTATGGCTACACCTTC; CDR3 protein: CAWSVGTFYGYTF
J gene: TRBJ1-2; CDR3 length: 10; V gene: TRBV6-2/TRBV6-3; clone size: -; D gene: -; CDR3 DNA: TGTGCCAGCAGTTCATGGGTGTACACCTTC; CDR3 protein: CASSSWVYTF
J gene: TRBJ2-1; CDR3 length: 12; V gene: TRBV15; clone size: -; D gene: -; CDR3 DNA: TGTGCCACCAGCAGAGCGGGATTAAGGCAGTTCTTC; CDR3 protein: CATSRAGLRQFF
J gene: TRBJ1-4; CDR3 length: 15; V gene: TRBV21-1; clone size: -; D gene: -; CDR3 DNA: TGTGCCAGCAGCAAAGGTGGGACAGGGAATGAAAAACTGTTTTTT; CDR3 protein: CASSKGGTGNEKLFF
J gene: TRBJ2-5; CDR3 length: 15; V gene: TRBV7-2; clone size: -; D gene: TRBD2; CDR3 DNA: TGTGCCAGCAGCTTACCACTAGCGGGGGTAGAGACCCAGTACTTC; CDR3 protein: CASSLPLAGVETQYF
J gene: TRBJ2-2; CDR3 length: 12; V gene: TRBV7-9; clone size: -; D gene: -; CDR3 DNA: TGTGCCAGCAGCTTAGAGACCGGGGAGCTGTTTTTT; CDR3 protein: CASSLETGELFF